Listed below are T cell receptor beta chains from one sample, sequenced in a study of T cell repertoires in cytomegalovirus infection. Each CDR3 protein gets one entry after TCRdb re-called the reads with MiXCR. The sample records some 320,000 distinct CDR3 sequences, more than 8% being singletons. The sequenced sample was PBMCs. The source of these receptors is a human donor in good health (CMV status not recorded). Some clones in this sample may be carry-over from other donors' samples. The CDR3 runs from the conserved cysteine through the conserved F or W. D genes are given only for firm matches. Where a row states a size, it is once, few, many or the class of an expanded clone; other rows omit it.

CDR3 DNA: TGTGCCAGCAGCGACACAGGCTCCACAGATACGCAGTATTTT
CDR3 protein: CASSDTGSTDTQYF
D gene: -
clone size: many
V gene: TRBV12-3/TRBV12-4
J gene: TRBJ2-3

CDR3 DNA: TGTGCCAGCAGTGCGCTAGCGGGGGCCACGAACACCGGGGAGCTGTTTTTT
CDR3 protein: CASSALAGATNTGELFF
D gene: TRBD2
clone size: -
V gene: TRBV6-4
J gene: TRBJ2-2

CDR3 DNA: TGTGCCAGCAGTTTAACTGTTCTGGGGCTAAATGAGGTGTACGAGCAGTACTTC
CDR3 protein: CASSLTVLGLNEVYEQYF
D gene: -
clone size: few
V gene: TRBV6-1
J gene: TRBJ2-7

CDR3 DNA: TGTGCCAGCAGTCGGGACACCACCCTGGAGACCCAGTACTTC
CDR3 protein: CASSRDTTLETQYF
D gene: -
clone size: many
V gene: TRBV6-1
J gene: TRBJ2-5

CDR3 DNA: TGTGCCAGCAAGATAATTTTTTCCCGGGAGTTTACGGATGAGCAGTTCTTC
CDR3 protein: CASKIIFSREFTDEQFF
D gene: -
clone size: -
V gene: TRBV7-9
J gene: TRBJ2-1

CDR3 DNA: TGTGCCAGCAGCCCGGACTCGGGAGAGACCCAGTACTTC
CDR3 protein: CASSPDSGETQYF
D gene: -
clone size: few
V gene: TRBV12-3/TRBV12-4
J gene: TRBJ2-5

CDR3 DNA: TGTGCCAGCAGCTCGACAGGGAGCAATCAGCCCCAGCATTTT
CDR3 protein: CASSSTGSNQPQHF
D gene: TRBD1
clone size: many
V gene: TRBV7-2
J gene: TRBJ1-5

CDR3 DNA: TGTGCCAGCAGCTTTGGCCCTAACTACGAGCAGTACTTC
CDR3 protein: CASSFGPNYEQYF
D gene: -
clone size: -
V gene: TRBV7-3
J gene: TRBJ2-7

CDR3 DNA: TGTGCCAGCAGTGAAACGGCGGGGAGCTCCTACGAGCAGTACTTC
CDR3 protein: CASSETAGSSYEQYF
D gene: -
clone size: few
V gene: TRBV6-1
J gene: TRBJ2-7

CDR3 DNA: TGTGCCAGCAGTTTTTTGGCCGGGTACGAGCAGTACTTC
CDR3 protein: CASSFLAGYEQYF
D gene: -
clone size: -
V gene: TRBV27
J gene: TRBJ2-7

CDR3 DNA: TGTGCCAGCAGCAAGGACAGAGATTGGCAGTACTTC
CDR3 protein: CASSKDRDWQYF
D gene: -
clone size: many
V gene: TRBV7-8
J gene: TRBJ2-7

CDR3 DNA: TGTGCCAGCAGTGTACTAGCGGGACCAGATACGCAGTATTTT
CDR3 protein: CASSVLAGPDTQYF
D gene: TRBD2
clone size: few
V gene: TRBV27
J gene: TRBJ2-3

CDR3 DNA: TGCAGTGCTAGTGTTTCTAGCGGGAGGAGTGGTGCTGAGCAGTTCTTC
CDR3 protein: CSASVSSGRSGAEQFF
D gene: TRBD2
clone size: few
V gene: TRBV20-1
J gene: TRBJ2-1

CDR3 DNA: TGTGCCAGCAGTTCTCGACAGGGGGCTAGCAATGAGCAGTTCTTC
CDR3 protein: CASSSRQGASNEQFF
D gene: TRBD1
clone size: many
V gene: TRBV6-4
J gene: TRBJ2-1

CDR3 DNA: TGTGCCACCGCCTTCGGGAGCAGGAACAATGAGCAGTTCTTC
CDR3 protein: CATAFGSRNNEQFF
D gene: -
clone size: many
V gene: TRBV24-1
J gene: TRBJ2-1